This note documents a single T cell receptor beta chain sequence. The data belong to a study of metastatic and nonmetastatic thyroid tumors. Through MiXCR, TCRdb re-clonotyped the PCR reads. The sample consists of 45,000 to 65,000 clones, roughly 20% of them appearing once. Germline loops: CDR1 SGHAT, CDR2 FQNNGV. The ends were cut back, 5 bases at V and 12 bases at J, with 17 bases in the middle. CDR3 size: 13 residues. No patient received treatment before thyroid surgery. Sequenced input: blood. The chain carries TRBV11-2 and TRBJ1-5; possible D gene TRBD1, 6 bases. This clonotype was sampled from a female donor with papillary thyroid cancer or a benign thyroid nodule (not recorded which). Some clones in this sample may be carry-over from other donors' samples. CDR3 sequence reads: CASSARSGAFQHF. CDR3 sequence (DNA): TGTGCCAGCAGCGCCCGATCAGGGGCTTTCCAGCATTTT.